The T cell receptor beta chain described here comes from a study of blood T cell repertoires in COVID-19. For the study at large: PBMCs, B-cell-depleted T cells, or T cells were the source of the cDNA or gDNA that made up the material.

The repertoire was sequenced with immunoSEQ multiplex PCR; TCRdb's copy has only in-frame clones and lacks some. The sample has 350,000 to 450,000 clones, 70% to 90% seen once. A COVID-19 case had been met by exposed participants during the 2 weeks before study entry. V was cut by 6 bases and J by 4 bases, with 16 bases left in between. This CDR3 is 15 amino acids long. CDR1 is MDHEN and CDR2 is SYDVKM in the germline V gene. Sequencing used PBMCs or T cells enriched from blood (not recorded which). The chain carries TRBV28 and TRBJ2-1; D unresolved. This receptor was obtained from a woman in her late teens or twenties who had been exposed to COVID-19. CDR3 region: CASSPTHLLYNEQFF. The CDR3, as DNA: TGTGCCAGCAGCCCTACGCACCTCCTTTACAATGAGCAGTTCTTC.